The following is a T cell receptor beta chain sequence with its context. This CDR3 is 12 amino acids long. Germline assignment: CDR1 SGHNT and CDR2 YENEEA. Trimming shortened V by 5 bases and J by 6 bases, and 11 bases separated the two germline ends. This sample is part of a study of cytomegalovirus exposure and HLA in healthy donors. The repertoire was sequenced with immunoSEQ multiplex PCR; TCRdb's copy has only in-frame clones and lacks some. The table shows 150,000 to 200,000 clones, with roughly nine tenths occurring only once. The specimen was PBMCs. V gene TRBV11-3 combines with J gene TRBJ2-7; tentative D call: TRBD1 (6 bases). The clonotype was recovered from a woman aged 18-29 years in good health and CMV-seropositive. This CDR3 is CASSPVGGEQYF. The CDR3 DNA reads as TGTGCCAGCAGCCCCGTAGGGGGCGAGCAGTACTTC.